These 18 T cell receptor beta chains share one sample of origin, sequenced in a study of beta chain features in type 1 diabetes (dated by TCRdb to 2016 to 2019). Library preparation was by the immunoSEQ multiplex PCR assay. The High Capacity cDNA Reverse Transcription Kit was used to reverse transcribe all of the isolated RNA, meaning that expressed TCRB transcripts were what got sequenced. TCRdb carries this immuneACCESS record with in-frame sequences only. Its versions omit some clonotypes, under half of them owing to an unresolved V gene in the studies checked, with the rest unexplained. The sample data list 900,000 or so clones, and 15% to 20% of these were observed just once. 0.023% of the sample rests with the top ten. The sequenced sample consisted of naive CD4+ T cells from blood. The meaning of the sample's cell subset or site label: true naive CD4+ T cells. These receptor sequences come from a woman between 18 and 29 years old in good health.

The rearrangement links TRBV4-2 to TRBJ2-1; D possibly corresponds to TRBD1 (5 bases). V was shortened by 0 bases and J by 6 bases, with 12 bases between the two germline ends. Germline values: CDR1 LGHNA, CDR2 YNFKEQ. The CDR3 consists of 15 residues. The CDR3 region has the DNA TGTGCCAGCAGCCAAGAGGCAGGGTTTAGCAATGAGCAGTTCTTC. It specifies CASSQEAGFSNEQFF.

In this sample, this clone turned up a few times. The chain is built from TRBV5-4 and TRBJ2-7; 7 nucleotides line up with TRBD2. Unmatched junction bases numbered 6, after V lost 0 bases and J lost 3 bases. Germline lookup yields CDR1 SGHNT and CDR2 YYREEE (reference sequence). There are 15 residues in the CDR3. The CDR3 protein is CASSLGGLADYEQYF. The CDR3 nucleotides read TGTGCCAGCAGCTTGGGTGGGCTAGCGGACTACGAGCAGTACTTC.

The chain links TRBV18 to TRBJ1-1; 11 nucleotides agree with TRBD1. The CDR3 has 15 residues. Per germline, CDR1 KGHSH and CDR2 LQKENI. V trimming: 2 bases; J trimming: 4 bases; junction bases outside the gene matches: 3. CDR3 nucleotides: TGTGCCAGCTCACCATGGGACAGGGGGGGCACTGAAGCTTTCTTT. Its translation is CASSPWDRGGTEAFF.

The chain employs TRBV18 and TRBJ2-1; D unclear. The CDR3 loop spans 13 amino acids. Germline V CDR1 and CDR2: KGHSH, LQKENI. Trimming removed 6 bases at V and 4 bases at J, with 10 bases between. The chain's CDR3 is CASSESIYNEQFF. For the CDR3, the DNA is TGTGCCAGCTCTGAGAGTATATACAATGAGCAGTTCTTC.

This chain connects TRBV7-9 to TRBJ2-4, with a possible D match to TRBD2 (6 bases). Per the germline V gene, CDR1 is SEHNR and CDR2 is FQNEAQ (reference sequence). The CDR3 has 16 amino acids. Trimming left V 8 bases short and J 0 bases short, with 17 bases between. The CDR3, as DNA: TGTGCCAGCGGCATTTCGGGCGGGGTAGCCAAAAACATTCAGTACTTC. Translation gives CASGISGGVAKNIQYF.

DNA of the CDR3: TGTGCCAGTAGTAACCCCCGAGGGGCAGGGGGCAATGAGCAGTTCTTC. Protein: CASSNPRGAGGNEQFF. The chain joins TRBV19 to TRBJ2-1; TRBD1 matches 7 bases. J was trimmed by 6 bases and V by 4 bases; bases with no gene match: 12. The CDR3 totals 16 residues. From germline, CDR1 is LNHDA and CDR2 SQIVND (reference sequence).

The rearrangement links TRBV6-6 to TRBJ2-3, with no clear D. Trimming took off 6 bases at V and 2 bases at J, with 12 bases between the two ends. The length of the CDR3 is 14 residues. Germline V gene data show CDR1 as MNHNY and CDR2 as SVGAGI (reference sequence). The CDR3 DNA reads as TGTGCCAGCAGGACCCTGATTAACACAGATACGCAGTATTTT. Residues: CASRTLINTDTQYF.

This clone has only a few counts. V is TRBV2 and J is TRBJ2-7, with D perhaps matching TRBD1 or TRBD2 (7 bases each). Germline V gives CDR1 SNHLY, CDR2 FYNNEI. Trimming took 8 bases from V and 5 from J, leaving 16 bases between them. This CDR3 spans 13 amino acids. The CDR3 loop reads CASRAGGVNEQYF. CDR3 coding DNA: TGTGCCAGCCGTGCAGGGGGGGTCAACGAGCAGTACTTC.

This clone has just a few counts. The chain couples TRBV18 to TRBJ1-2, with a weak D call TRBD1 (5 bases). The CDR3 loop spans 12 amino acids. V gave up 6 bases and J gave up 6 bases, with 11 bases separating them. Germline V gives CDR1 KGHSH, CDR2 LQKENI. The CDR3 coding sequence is TGTGCCAGCTCGCGGGACGGCAATGGCTACACCTTC. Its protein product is CASSRDGNGYTF.

For the CDR3, the DNA is TGTGCCAGCAGTACAACTAGCGGGAATCATTATGAGCAGTTCTTC. Protein sequence: CASSTTSGNHYEQFF. The chain combines TRBV6-5 with TRBJ2-1; 10 nucleotides align to TRBD2. The germline CDR1 and CDR2 sequences are MNHEY and SVGAGI. Unmatched junction bases numbered 9, after V lost 5 bases and J lost 8 bases. The CDR3 totals 15 residues.

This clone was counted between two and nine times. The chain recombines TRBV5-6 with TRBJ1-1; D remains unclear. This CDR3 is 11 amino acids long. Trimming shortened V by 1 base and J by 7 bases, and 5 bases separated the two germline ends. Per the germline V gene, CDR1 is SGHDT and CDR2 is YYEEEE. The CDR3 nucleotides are TGTGCCAGCAGCTTGTGGGGTGAAGCTTTCTTT. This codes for CASSLWGEAFF.

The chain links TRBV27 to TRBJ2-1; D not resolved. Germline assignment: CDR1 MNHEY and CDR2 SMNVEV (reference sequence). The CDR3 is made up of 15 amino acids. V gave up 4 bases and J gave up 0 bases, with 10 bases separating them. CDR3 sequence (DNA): TGTGCCAGCAGTTCCCCTAAAAACTCCTACAATGAGCAGTTCTTC. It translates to CASSSPKNSYNEQFF.

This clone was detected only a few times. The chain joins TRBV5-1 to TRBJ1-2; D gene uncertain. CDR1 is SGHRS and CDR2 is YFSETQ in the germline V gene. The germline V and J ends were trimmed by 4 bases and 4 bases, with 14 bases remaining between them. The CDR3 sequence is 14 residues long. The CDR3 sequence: CASSVSTVSYGYTF. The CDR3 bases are TGCGCCAGCAGCGTATCTACAGTGAGCTATGGCTACACCTTC.

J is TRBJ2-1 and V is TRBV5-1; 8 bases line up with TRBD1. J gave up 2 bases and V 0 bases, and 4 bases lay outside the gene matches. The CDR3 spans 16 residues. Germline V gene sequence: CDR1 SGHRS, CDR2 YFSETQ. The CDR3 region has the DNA TGCGCCAGCAGCTTGGGTCCGGGACAGGCCTACAATGAGCAGTTCTTC. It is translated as CASSLGPGQAYNEQFF.

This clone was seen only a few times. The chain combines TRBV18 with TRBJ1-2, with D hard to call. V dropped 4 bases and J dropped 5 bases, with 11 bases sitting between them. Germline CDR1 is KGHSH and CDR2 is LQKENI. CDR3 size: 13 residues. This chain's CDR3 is CASSQNFEYGYTF. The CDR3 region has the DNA TGTGCCAGCTCACAGAATTTCGAATATGGCTACACCTTC.

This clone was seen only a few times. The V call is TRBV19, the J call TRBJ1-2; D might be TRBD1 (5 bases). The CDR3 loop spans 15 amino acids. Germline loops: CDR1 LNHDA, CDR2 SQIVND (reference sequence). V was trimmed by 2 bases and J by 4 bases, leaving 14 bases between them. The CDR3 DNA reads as TGTGCCAGTAGTATACAGGGCCGGGGCGGCTATGGCTACACCTTC. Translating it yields CASSIQGRGGYGYTF.

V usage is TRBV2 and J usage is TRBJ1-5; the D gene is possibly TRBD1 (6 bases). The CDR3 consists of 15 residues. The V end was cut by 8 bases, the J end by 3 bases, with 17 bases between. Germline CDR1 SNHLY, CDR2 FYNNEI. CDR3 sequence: CASRQGPISNQPQHF. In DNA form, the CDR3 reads TGTGCCAGCCGTCAGGGGCCCATCTCCAATCAGCCCCAGCATTTT.

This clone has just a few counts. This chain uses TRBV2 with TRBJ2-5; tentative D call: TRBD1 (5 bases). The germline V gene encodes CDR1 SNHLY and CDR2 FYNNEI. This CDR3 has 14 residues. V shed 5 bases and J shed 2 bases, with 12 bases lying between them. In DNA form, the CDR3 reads TGTGCCAGCAGTTCGAGACAGAGACAAGAGACCCAGTACTTC. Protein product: CASSSRQRQETQYF.